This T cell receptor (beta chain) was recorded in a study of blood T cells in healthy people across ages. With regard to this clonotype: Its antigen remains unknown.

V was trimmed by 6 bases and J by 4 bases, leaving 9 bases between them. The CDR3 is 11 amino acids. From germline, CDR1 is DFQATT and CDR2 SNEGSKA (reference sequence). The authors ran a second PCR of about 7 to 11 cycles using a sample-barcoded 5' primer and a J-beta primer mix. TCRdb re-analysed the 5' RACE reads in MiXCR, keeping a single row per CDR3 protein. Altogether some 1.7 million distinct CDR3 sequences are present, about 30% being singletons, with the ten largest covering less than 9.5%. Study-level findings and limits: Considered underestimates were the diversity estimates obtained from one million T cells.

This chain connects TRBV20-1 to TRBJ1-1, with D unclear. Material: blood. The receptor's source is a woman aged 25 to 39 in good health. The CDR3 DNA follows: TGCAGTGCAGCGCTTGGCACTGAAGCTTTCTTT. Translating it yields CSAALGTEAFF.